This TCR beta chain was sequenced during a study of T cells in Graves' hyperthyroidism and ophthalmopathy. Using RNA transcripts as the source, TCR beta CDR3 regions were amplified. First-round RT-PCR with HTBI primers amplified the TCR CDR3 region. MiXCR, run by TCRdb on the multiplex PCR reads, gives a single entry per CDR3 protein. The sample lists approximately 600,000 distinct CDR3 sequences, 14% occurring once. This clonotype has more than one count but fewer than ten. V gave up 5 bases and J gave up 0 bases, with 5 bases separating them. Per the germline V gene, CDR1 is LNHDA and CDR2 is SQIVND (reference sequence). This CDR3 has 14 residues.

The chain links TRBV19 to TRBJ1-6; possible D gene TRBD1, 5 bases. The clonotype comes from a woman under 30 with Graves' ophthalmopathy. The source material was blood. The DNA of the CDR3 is TGTGCCAGTAGTGACAGCTCCTATAATTCACCCCTCCACTTT. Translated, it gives CASSDSSYNSPLHF.